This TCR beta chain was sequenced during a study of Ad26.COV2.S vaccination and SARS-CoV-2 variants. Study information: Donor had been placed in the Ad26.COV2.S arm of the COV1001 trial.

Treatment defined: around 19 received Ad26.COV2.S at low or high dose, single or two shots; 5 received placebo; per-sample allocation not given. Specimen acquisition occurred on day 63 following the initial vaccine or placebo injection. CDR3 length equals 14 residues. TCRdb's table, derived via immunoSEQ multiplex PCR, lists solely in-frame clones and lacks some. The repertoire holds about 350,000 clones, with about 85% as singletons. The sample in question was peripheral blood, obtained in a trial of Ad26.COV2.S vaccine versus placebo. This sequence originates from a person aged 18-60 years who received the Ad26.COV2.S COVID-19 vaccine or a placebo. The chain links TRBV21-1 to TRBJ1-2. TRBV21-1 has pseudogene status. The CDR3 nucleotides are TGTGCCAGCAGCAAGCGGTACGGAAACTATGGCTACACCTTC. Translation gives CASSKRYGNYGYTF.